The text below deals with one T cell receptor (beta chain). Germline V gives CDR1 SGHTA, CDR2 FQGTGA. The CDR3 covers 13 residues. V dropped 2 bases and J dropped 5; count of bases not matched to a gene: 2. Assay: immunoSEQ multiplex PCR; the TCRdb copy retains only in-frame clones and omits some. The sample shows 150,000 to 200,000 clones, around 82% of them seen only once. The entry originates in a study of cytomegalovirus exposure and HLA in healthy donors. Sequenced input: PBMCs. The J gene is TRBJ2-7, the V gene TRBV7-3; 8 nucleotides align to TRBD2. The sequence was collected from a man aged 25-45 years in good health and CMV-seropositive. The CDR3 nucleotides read TGTGCCAGCAGCTTAGCGGGGGGCCACGAGCAGTACTTC. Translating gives CASSLAGGHEQYF.